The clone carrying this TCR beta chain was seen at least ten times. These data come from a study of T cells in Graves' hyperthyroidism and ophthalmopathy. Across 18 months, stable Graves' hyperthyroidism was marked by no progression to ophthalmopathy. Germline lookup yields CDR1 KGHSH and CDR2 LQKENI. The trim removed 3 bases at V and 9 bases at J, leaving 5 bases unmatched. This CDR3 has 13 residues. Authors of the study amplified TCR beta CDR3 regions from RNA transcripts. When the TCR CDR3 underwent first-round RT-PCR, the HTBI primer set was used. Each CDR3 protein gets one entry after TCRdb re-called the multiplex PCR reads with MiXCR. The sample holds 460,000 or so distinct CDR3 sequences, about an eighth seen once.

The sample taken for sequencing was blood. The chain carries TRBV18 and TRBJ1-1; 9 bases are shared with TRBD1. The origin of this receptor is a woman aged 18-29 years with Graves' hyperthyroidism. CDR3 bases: TGTGCCAGCTCACCGGGACAGGGTTTTCAAGCTTTCTTT. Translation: CASSPGQGFQAFF. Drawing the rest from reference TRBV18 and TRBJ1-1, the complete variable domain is NAGVMQNPRHLVRRRGQEARLRCSPMKGHSHVYWYRQLPEEGLKFMVYLQKENIIDESGMPKERFSAEFPKEGPSILRIQQVVRGDSAAYFCASSPGQGFQAFFGQGTRLTVV.